The T cell receptor (beta chain) described here comes from a study of blood T cell repertoires in COVID-19. Study-wide background: Samples came from the United States, Italy and Spain, spanning acute and convalescent COVID-19. Sample material is recorded as cDNA or gDNA derived from T cells, B-cell-depleted T cells, or PBMCs.

Trimming took off 7 bases at V and 6 bases at J, with 17 bases between the two ends. The CDR3 is made up of 13 amino acids. The germline V gene has CDR1 SGDLS and CDR2 YYNGEE. Study processing details: Reference gene primer amplification yielded estimated nucleated cell counts. The protocol was immunoSEQ multiplex PCR, while the TCRdb copy is restricted to in-frame clones and leaves out a portion. The V and J calls and clone size come from that table; D and trimming were worked out from the DNA. The sample has 95,000 to 100,000 clones, 70% to 90% seen once; the top ten hold 1.5% to 2%. This receptor was identified in a man older than 75 with acute or convalescent COVID-19. Sequenced: peripheral blood. The rearrangement links TRBV9 to TRBJ2-7, with TRBD2 as a possible D gene (6 bases). The CDR3 region has the DNA TGTGCCAGCCCCACGGGACTCTTTTTCGAGCAGTACTTC. Translating gives CASPTGLFFEQYF.